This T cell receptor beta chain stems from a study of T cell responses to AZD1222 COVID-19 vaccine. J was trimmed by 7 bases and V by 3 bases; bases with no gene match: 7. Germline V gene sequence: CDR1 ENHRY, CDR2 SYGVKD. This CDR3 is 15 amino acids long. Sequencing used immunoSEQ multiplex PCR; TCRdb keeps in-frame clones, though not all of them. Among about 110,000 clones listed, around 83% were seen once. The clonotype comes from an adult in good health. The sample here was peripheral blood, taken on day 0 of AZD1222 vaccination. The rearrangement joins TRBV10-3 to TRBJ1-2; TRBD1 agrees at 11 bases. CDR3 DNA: TGTGCCATCAGTGACCCTGGACAGGGGGCAGCTGGCTACACCTTC. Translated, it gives CAISDPGQGAAGYTF.